This TCR beta chain was recovered during a study of T cells in Graves' hyperthyroidism and ophthalmopathy. Subjects with ophthalmopathy showed a Clinical Activity Score no lower than 3, a NOSPECS grade no lower than 4, and a duration shorter than 3 months. The CDR3 is made up of 14 amino acids. The V end was cut by 4 bases, the J end by 8 bases, with 15 bases between. From germline, CDR1 is SGHTA and CDR2 FQGTGA. Researchers took RNA transcripts and amplified the TCR beta CDR3 regions from them. Researchers ran a first-round RT-PCR on the TCR CDR3 using the HTBI primer set. TCRdb reanalysed the multiplex PCR reads using MiXCR and keeps one entry per CDR3 protein. The sample contains about 59,000 distinct CDR3 sequences, about 50% of which appear only once. This clonotype was observed at least ten times.

This TCR was recovered from a woman aged 60-75 years with Graves' ophthalmopathy. The chain joins TRBV7-3 to TRBJ2-1; possibly TRBD2 for D (6 bases). The sample taken for sequencing was blood. The CDR3 DNA reads TGTGCCAGCAGCTCGGGGGACCCTATGCATGAGCAGTTCTTC. It specifies CASSSGDPMHEQFF.